Below, 29 T cell receptor beta chains from the same sample are listed, as sequenced in a study of cytomegalovirus exposure and HLA in healthy donors. Here immunoSEQ multiplex PCR was the method, and the copy in TCRdb shows in-frame clones only, minus some. The top ten clones hold 2% to 2.5% of a sample with 220,000 or so clones, roughly 84% of them seen once. The sequencing input was PBMCs. The receptors stem from a woman aged 18-29 years in good health and CMV-seropositive.

The chain combines TRBV2 with TRBJ2-7; 11 bases line up with TRBD2. Per germline, CDR1 SNHLY and CDR2 FYNNEI. V lost 4 bases, J lost 4 bases, and 21 bases stayed unmatched. This CDR3 contains 20 residues. CDR3 bases: TGTGCCAGCAGTGTCCCCGCTGACATTCAACCGGGACTAGCGGTTTACGAGCAGTACTTC. Protein sequence: CASSVPADIQPGLAVYEQYF.

The chain carries TRBV10-3 and TRBJ1-1; a weak D match, TRBD1 (6 bases). CDR3 size: 12 residues. The V gene lost 11 bases and the J gene lost 4 bases, with 14 bases spanning the gap. Germline V CDR1 and CDR2: ENHRY, SYGVKD. The DNA for the CDR3 is TGTGCCGGAGGGGGGGAGAGCACTGAAGCTTTCTTT. This encodes CAGGGESTEAFF.

The rearrangement links TRBV28 to TRBJ1-1, with 7 positions matching TRBD1. The V and J ends lost 5 bases and 11 bases, in that order; junction bases with no gene match: 14. The CDR3 totals 14 residues. Germline-derived CDR1 and CDR2 are MDHEN and SYDVKM. The CDR3 DNA reads TGTGCCAGCAGTAGTCGCTCGGGACAGATAGACGCTTTCTTT. Its protein product is CASSSRSGQIDAFF.

This clone was observed a single time. J is TRBJ1-4 and V is TRBV7-8; tentative D call: TRBD1 (6 bases). V was pared by 4 bases and J by 9 bases, with 21 bases between. Germline CDR1 reads SGHVS; CDR2 reads FQNEAQ. This CDR3 is built from 16 residues. This CDR3 is CASSSGGAGEAQKLFF. In DNA form, the CDR3 reads TGTGCCAGCAGCTCTGGGGGGGCCGGTGAAGCTCAAAAACTGTTTTTT. The entire variable domain, with the rest obtained from reference TRBV7-8 and TRBJ1-4, is as follows: GAGVSQSPRYKVAKRGQDVALRCDPISGHVSLFWYQQALGQGPEFLTYFQNEAQLDKSGLPSDRFFAERPEGSVSTLKIQRTQQEDSAVYLCASSSGGAGEAQKLFFGSGTQLSVL.

This rearrangement joins TRBV11-2 to TRBJ2-1; tentatively, D is TRBD2 (6 bases). The CDR3 is made up of 19 amino acids. The ends were cut back, 5 bases at V and 4 bases at J, with 27 bases in the middle. CDR1 is SGHAT and CDR2 is FQNNGV in the germline V gene. In nucleotides, the CDR3 is TGTGCCAGCAGCCCAAGGGACTTCTGGGATGGTGACGAATACAATGAGCAGTTCTTC. Protein: CASSPRDFWDGDEYNEQFF.

This chain links TRBV4-1 with TRBJ1-1; TRBD1 aligns across 9 bases. The germline V gene encodes CDR1 MGHRA and CDR2 YSYEKL. CDR3 size: 20 residues. Unmatched junction bases numbered 19, after V lost 0 bases and J lost 5 bases. The CDR3 loop is CASSQDPGGGTGPVGTEAFF. In DNA, the CDR3 is TGCGCCAGCAGCCAAGATCCAGGGGGAGGGACAGGGCCTGTTGGGACTGAAGCTTTCTTT.

This clone was picked up one time. This sequence joins TRBV28 and TRBJ2-1; 7 bases align to TRBD2. This CDR3 contains 17 residues. Germline V gene lookup returns CDR1 MDHEN and CDR2 SYDVKM. V lost 5 bases and J lost 9; bases outside the gene matches: 19. CDR3 loop: CASSTPLLAVYGSEQFF. The CDR3 DNA sequence: TGTGCCAGCAGTACCCCTCTGCTAGCGGTCTACGGGAGTGAGCAGTTCTTC.

The J gene is TRBJ2-2, the V gene TRBV9; 8 bases agree with TRBD1. The germline gives CDR1 SGDLS, CDR2 YYNGEE. After removal of 4 bases from V and 4 bases from J, the junction contained 6 bases not matched to a gene. The CDR3 contains 15 residues. CDR3 sequence reads: CASSLRTGSTGELFF. In DNA, the CDR3 is TGTGCCAGCAGCCTCCGGACAGGGAGCACCGGGGAGCTGTTTTTT.

On this clone: The same CDR3 also results from other DNA sequences found in this sample. The V and J genes are TRBV9 and TRBJ2-1; 7 bases map to TRBD2. The V segment lost 2 bases and the J segment 1 base; nucleotides outside the gene matches: 3. The CDR3 loop spans 15 amino acids. Per germline, CDR1 SGDLS and CDR2 YYNGEE. CDR3 residues: CASSVAGVSYNEQFF. In nucleotides, the CDR3 is TGTGCCAGCAGCGTTGCGGGAGTTTCCTACAATGAGCAGTTCTTC. Combining the CDR3 with reference TRBV9 and TRBJ2-1 gives the whole variable domain DSGVTQTPKHLITATGQRVTLRCSPRSGDLSVYWYQQSLDQGLQFLIQYYNGEERAKGNILERFSAQQFPDLHSELNLSSLELGDSALYFCASSVAGVSYNEQFFGPGTRLTVL.

The chain couples TRBV5-6 to TRBJ2-1, with unresolved D. Looked up from germline, CDR1 is SGHDT and CDR2 is YYEEEE. The CDR3 extends over 15 amino acids. Between the trimmed V and J ends, which lost 5 bases and 6 bases, there was a span of 18 bases. CDR3 residues: CASSELSVLSNEQFF. CDR3 nucleotides: TGTGCCAGCAGTGAGTTAAGCGTTCTTTCCAATGAGCAGTTCTTC. The full variable domain, rest sourced from reference TRBV5-6 and TRBJ2-1, is DAGVTQSPTHLIKTRGQQVTLRCSPKSGHDTVSWYQQALGQGPQFIFQYYEEEERQRGNFPDRFSGHQFPNYSSELNVNALLLGDSALYLCASSELSVLSNEQFFGPGTRLTVL.

The chain uses TRBV27 and TRBJ2-7; perhaps TRBD1 as D (6 bases). The CDR3 sequence is 14 residues long. CDR1 is MNHEY and CDR2 is SMNVEV in the germline V gene (reference sequence). Trimming stripped 3 bases from V and 4 bases from J, with 13 bases between. CDR3 region: CASSFSGASYEQYF. The CDR3 DNA sequence: TGTGCCAGCAGTTTCTCAGGGGCGTCTTACGAGCAGTACTTC.

The chain employs TRBV19 and TRBJ1-5; 8 bases are a match to TRBD1. CDR3 length: 14 residues. The germline gives CDR1 LNHDA, CDR2 SQIVND (reference sequence). J gave up 1 base and V 8 bases, and 4 bases lay outside the gene matches. The CDR3 region is CASVRQGSNQPQHF. The CDR3 nucleotides are TGTGCCAGTGTTCGACAGGGGAGCAATCAGCCCCAGCATTTT.

The CDR3 nucleotides are TGTGCCAGCAGAGTCAGGATCGGAAACGAGCAGTACTTC. It yields the protein CASRVRIGNEQYF. The V and J genes are TRBV28 and TRBJ2-7; D unclear. The V end lost 6 bases, the J end lost 5 bases, and 14 bases lay between the germline ends. The CDR3 covers 13 residues. In germline, CDR1 is MDHEN, CDR2 SYDVKM.

V is TRBV30 and J is TRBJ2-7, with D tentatively TRBD2 (5 bases). Germline V gene data show CDR1 as GTSNPN and CDR2 as SVGIG (reference sequence). This CDR3 spans 13 amino acids. V gave up 1 base and J gave up 0 bases, with 7 bases separating them. CDR3 loop: CAWSDRDSYEQYF. CDR3 coding DNA: TGTGCCTGGAGTGACCGGGACTCCTACGAGCAGTACTTC.

This chain connects TRBV27 to TRBJ1-5; tentative D call: TRBD1 (5 bases). Per germline, CDR1 MNHEY and CDR2 SMNVEV (reference sequence). This CDR3 is 14 amino acids long. The V gene lost 1 base and the J gene lost 5 bases, with 9 bases spanning the gap. CDR3: CASSLFSGDQPQHF. The CDR3 bases are TGTGCCAGCAGTTTATTTTCGGGGGATCAGCCCCAGCATTTT.

This clone turned up a few times. The chain combines TRBV18 with TRBJ2-7, with D possibly TRBD2 on 6 matching bases. The ends were cut back, 6 bases at V and 6 bases at J, with 18 bases in the middle. The CDR3 covers 14 residues. Germline CDR1 KGHSH, CDR2 LQKENI. The CDR3 bases are TGTGCCAGCTCCCCGGGGAGGACCGGCTCCGAGCAGTACTTC. Translated, it gives CASSPGRTGSEQYF. Combining the CDR3 with reference TRBV18 and TRBJ2-7 gives the whole variable domain NAGVMQNPRHLVRRRGQEARLRCSPMKGHSHVYWYRQLPEEGLKFMVYLQKENIIDESGMPKERFSAEFPKEGPSILRIQQVVRGDSAAYFCASSPGRTGSEQYFGPGTRLTVT.

The rearrangement uses TRBV27 and TRBJ1-1; D not resolved. This CDR3 has 17 amino acids. Between the trimmed V and J ends, which lost 5 bases and 0 bases, there was a span of 19 bases. CDR1 and CDR2 (germline): MNHEY, SMNVEV (reference sequence). The chain's CDR3 is CASSDRPLGLMNTEAFF. Here the CDR3 DNA reads TGTGCCAGCAGTGATCGCCCGTTAGGACTTATGAACACTGAAGCTTTCTTT.

The chain combines TRBV18 with TRBJ2-7; D is ambiguous. This CDR3 contains 13 residues. The V and J ends lost 2 bases and 7 bases respectively, with 12 bases between them. Germline V gene lookup returns CDR1 KGHSH and CDR2 LQKENI. CDR3 loop: CASSPDPLREQYF. CDR3 coding DNA: TGTGCCAGCTCACCAGATCCCCTACGTGAGCAGTACTTC.

The chain joins TRBV11-3 to TRBJ2-1; possibly TRBD2 for D (7 bases). Germline V gives CDR1 SGHNT, CDR2 YENEEA. This CDR3 is 15 amino acids long. V was cut by 5 bases and J by 13 bases, with 24 bases left in between. The CDR3 DNA follows: TGTGCCAGCAGCCCAGGGGCCCTCTCAGGGGAGGGACAGTTCTTC. The encoded protein is CASSPGALSGEGQFF.

In regard to this clone: Other nucleotide sequences in the sample specify the same CDR3. The rearrangement links TRBV7-6 to TRBJ1-1, with 8 bases identical to TRBD1. The CDR3 loop spans 15 amino acids. With V trimmed by 0 bases and J by 5 bases, 5 bases remained unmatched. The germline V gene encodes CDR1 SGHVS and CDR2 FNYEAQ. The CDR3 sequence: CASSLAGQGGTEAFF. In DNA form, the CDR3 reads TGTGCCAGCAGCTTAGCCGGACAGGGAGGGACTGAAGCTTTCTTT.

The V and J genes are TRBV5-1 and TRBJ2-5; 10 nucleotides align to TRBD1. Germline-derived CDR1 and CDR2 are SGHRS and YFSETQ. J was trimmed by 6 bases and V by 4 bases; bases with no gene match: 9. The CDR3 runs to 15 residues. CDR3 sequence reads: CASSESTGGGKTQYF. As DNA, the CDR3 is TGCGCCAGCAGCGAATCGACAGGGGGCGGTAAGACCCAGTACTTC.

The V and J genes are TRBV28 and TRBJ2-2; 8 bases match TRBD1. From germline, CDR1 is MDHEN and CDR2 SYDVKM. With 6 bases clipped from V and 1 base from J, the junction kept 7 bases outside the gene matches. The CDR3 has 16 amino acids. The CDR3 DNA reads TGTGCCAGCAGCTCTCCCGGGACAGGGAACACCGGGGAGCTGTTTTTT. Amino acid sequence: CASSSPGTGNTGELFF.

The chain joins TRBV2 to TRBJ1-3; tentative D call: TRBD1 (5 bases). Germline V gene lookup returns CDR1 SNHLY and CDR2 FYNNEI. Trimming left V 7 bases short and J 0 bases short, with 10 bases between. There are 14 residues in the CDR3. The CDR3 DNA reads as TGTGCCAGCATAGGGGTCTTCTCTGGAAACACCATATATTTT. Translated: CASIGVFSGNTIYF.

This chain links TRBV30 with TRBJ2-3; 9 nucleotides match TRBD2. The CDR3 contains 14 residues. CDR1 GTSNPN and CDR2 SVGIG come from the germline V gene (reference sequence). The V gene end was trimmed by 1 base and the J gene end by 5 bases; junction bases not matched to a gene: 4. CDR3 bases: TGTGCCTGGAGTGGCGGGAGGGGTGTAGATACGCAGTATTTT. Residues: CAWSGGRGVDTQYF.

The rearrangement joins TRBV28 to TRBJ2-7; D unresolved. This CDR3 spans 12 amino acids. The germline CDR1 and CDR2 sequences are MDHEN and SYDVKM. The V gene lost 6 bases and the J gene lost 6 bases, with 12 bases spanning the gap. CDR3 loop: CASSRPSTEQYF. The CDR3 DNA sequence: TGTGCCAGCAGCCGCCCCAGTACCGAGCAGTACTTC.

The genes are TRBV28 and TRBJ2-7; D possibly corresponds to TRBD2 (6 bases). CDR1 MDHEN and CDR2 SYDVKM come from the germline V gene. The CDR3 runs 13 residues. Trimming stripped 8 bases from V and 1 base from J, with 12 bases between. The CDR3: CASLASRSYEQYF. In DNA, the CDR3 is TGTGCCAGCCTAGCGTCTCGTTCCTACGAGCAGTACTTC.

This clone was seen only a few times. V is TRBV11-2 and J is TRBJ1-4, with D uncertain. CDR3 size: 12 residues. The germline CDR1 and CDR2 sequences are SGHAT and FQNNGV. Trimming pared 4 bases from V and 8 bases from J, leaving 8 bases between. The CDR3 DNA is TGTGCCAGCAGCTACCTTGGCGAAAAACTGTTTTTT. Its protein product is CASSYLGEKLFF. The entire variable domain, with the rest obtained from reference TRBV11-2 and TRBJ1-4, is as follows: EAGVAQSPRYKIIEKRQSVAFWCNPISGHATLYWYQQILGQGPKLLIQFQNNGVVDDSQLPKDRFSAERLKGVDSTLKIQPAKLEDSAVYLCASSYLGEKLFFGSGTQLSVL.

The chain links TRBV27 to TRBJ2-7; TRBD1 might be the D (5 bases). V was cut by 4 bases and J by 7 bases, with 14 bases left in between. This CDR3 spans 13 amino acids. In germline, CDR1 is MNHEY, CDR2 SMNVEV (reference sequence). The chain's CDR3 is CASSSWGPTEQYF. CDR3 sequence (DNA): TGTGCCAGCAGTTCTTGGGGCCCGACTGAGCAGTACTTC.

The chain is built from TRBV28 and TRBJ1-3; possibly TRBD1 for D (5 bases). Trimming pared 5 bases from V and 2 bases from J, leaving 19 bases between. The CDR3 has 17 amino acids. The germline gives CDR1 MDHEN, CDR2 SYDVKM. DNA for the CDR3: TGTGCCAGCAGTAACATGGGACGCCGGAGGGCTGGAAACACCATATATTTT. Translation gives CASSNMGRRRAGNTIYF.